These T cell receptor beta chains were read from a single sample in a study of blood T cells in healthy people across ages. TCRdb re-called the 5' RACE reads with MiXCR, one entry per CDR3 protein. This table has about 930,000 distinct CDR3 sequences, roughly 29% appearing once. This sample also appeared in a second study, on T cells of mothers and their children.

The sample consisted of blood. The source of these receptors is a woman aged 40 to 50 in good health. CDR3s include the opening cysteine and the closing phenylalanine or tryptophan. Fields, in order: V gene, clone size, D gene, J gene, CDR3 DNA, CDR3 protein. A D gene is named only where the DNA matches it firmly. Clone size is given for some rows only: seen once, a few or many times, or a class if the clone is expanded.

v_gene: TRBV12-3/TRBV12-4
abundance: few
d_gene: .
j_gene: TRBJ2-2
CDR3nt: TGTGCCAGCAGTTGGGGGAGGAGCGGGGAGCTGTTTTTT
CDR3aa: CASSWGRSGELFF

v_gene: TRBV5-1
abundance: few
d_gene: .
j_gene: TRBJ2-1
CDR3nt: TGCGCCAGCAGCGCGGCGGGGAGCTACAATGAGCAGTTCTTC
CDR3aa: CASSAAGSYNEQFF

v_gene: TRBV7-2
abundance: .
d_gene: TRBD1
j_gene: TRBJ2-1
CDR3nt: TGTGCCAGCAGCCCCGGCAGGGGGCTTGGGAGTGAGCAGTTCTTC
CDR3aa: CASSPGRGLGSEQFF

v_gene: TRBV29-1
abundance: .
d_gene: .
j_gene: TRBJ1-3
CDR3nt: TGCAGCGGAGGGGACGGGGGAAACACCATATATTTT
CDR3aa: CSGGDGGNTIYF

v_gene: TRBV15
abundance: .
d_gene: TRBD2
j_gene: TRBJ2-5
CDR3nt: TGTGCCACCACCCTTGCCGGAGCGGGGGAGACCCAGTACTTC
CDR3aa: CATTLAGAGETQYF

v_gene: TRBV5-1
abundance: many
d_gene: TRBD1
j_gene: TRBJ1-2
CDR3nt: TGCGCCAGCAGCTTGGAACCGGGACAGGGGAATGGCTACACCTTC
CDR3aa: CASSLEPGQGNGYTF

v_gene: TRBV7-9
abundance: few
d_gene: .
j_gene: TRBJ2-1
CDR3nt: TGTGCCAGCAACGGAGACAGGCGTGAGCAGTTCTTC
CDR3aa: CASNGDRREQFF

v_gene: TRBV14
abundance: few
d_gene: TRBD2
j_gene: TRBJ2-3
CDR3nt: TGTGCCAGCAGCCAAGATACATGGGCGGGGGGACACGGACCAAACACAGATACGCAGTATTTT
CDR3aa: CASSQDTWAGGHGPNTDTQYF

v_gene: TRBV20-1
abundance: few
d_gene: TRBD1
j_gene: TRBJ1-5
CDR3nt: TGCAGTGCTATCGACAGGGGTAATCAGCCCCAGCATTTT
CDR3aa: CSAIDRGNQPQHF

v_gene: TRBV5-1
abundance: few
d_gene: TRBD2
j_gene: TRBJ2-5
CDR3nt: TGCGCCAGCAGCTTGGGATCGACTAGCGGGGTACAAGAGACCCAGTACTTC
CDR3aa: CASSLGSTSGVQETQYF

v_gene: TRBV5-4
abundance: .
d_gene: .
j_gene: TRBJ1-6
CDR3nt: TGTGCCAGCAGCTTGGGGCAGGCAAGCTCCTATAATTCACCCCTCCACTTT
CDR3aa: CASSLGQASSYNSPLHF

v_gene: TRBV12-3/TRBV12-4
abundance: .
d_gene: .
j_gene: TRBJ2-3
CDR3nt: TGTGCCAGCAGAACCGGGATTAGCGCGGATACGCAGTATTTT
CDR3aa: CASRTGISADTQYF

v_gene: TRBV4-3
abundance: many
d_gene: .
j_gene: TRBJ2-1
CDR3nt: TGCGCCAGCAGCCAAGACACTCTATACAATGAGCAGTTCTTC
CDR3aa: CASSQDTLYNEQFF

v_gene: TRBV12-3/TRBV12-4
abundance: .
d_gene: .
j_gene: TRBJ1-1
CDR3nt: TGTGCCAGCAGTTCGCCCCCATTTATGGAGGAAGCTTTCTTT
CDR3aa: CASSSPPFMEEAFF

v_gene: TRBV4-1
abundance: .
d_gene: TRBD1
j_gene: TRBJ1-2
CDR3nt: TGCGCCAGCAGCCCTGGACAGGGAACGGGCTATGGCTACACCTTC
CDR3aa: CASSPGQGTGYGYTF

v_gene: TRBV20-1
abundance: .
d_gene: .
j_gene: TRBJ1-2
CDR3nt: TGCAGTGTTCCTTCGACGGACCGCCAGGGCTACACCTTC
CDR3aa: CSVPSTDRQGYTF

v_gene: TRBV29-1
abundance: many
d_gene: .
j_gene: TRBJ1-2
CDR3nt: TGCAGCGTTGAGGGGCCCCACGACCCATATGGCTACACCTTC
CDR3aa: CSVEGPHDPYGYTF

v_gene: TRBV7-6
abundance: .
d_gene: .
j_gene: TRBJ2-7
CDR3nt: TGTGCCAGCAGCAAAGCCCCCGAGGATAGTTCCTACGAGCAGTACTTC
CDR3aa: CASSKAPEDSSYEQYF

v_gene: TRBV20-1
abundance: .
d_gene: TRBD1
j_gene: TRBJ2-7
CDR3nt: TGCAGTGCCGTCCCGGGACAGGGACCCGGGGAGCAGTACTTC
CDR3aa: CSAVPGQGPGEQYF

v_gene: TRBV7-3
abundance: few
d_gene: .
j_gene: TRBJ1-1
CDR3nt: TGTGCCAGCAGCCCCGGCGGGTATCGCACTGAAGCTTTCTTT
CDR3aa: CASSPGGYRTEAFF

v_gene: TRBV15
abundance: many
d_gene: .
j_gene: TRBJ2-5
CDR3nt: TGTGCCACTCTGAGCGCTTTGGTGGGAGGACGGGAGACCCAGTACTTC
CDR3aa: CATLSALVGGRETQYF

v_gene: TRBV7-8
abundance: .
d_gene: .
j_gene: TRBJ1-5
CDR3nt: TGTGCCAGCAGGGAGGATCGAGGTAGCAATCAGCCCCAGCATTTT
CDR3aa: CASREDRGSNQPQHF

v_gene: TRBV5-1
abundance: .
d_gene: .
j_gene: TRBJ1-2
CDR3nt: TGCGCCAGCAGCTACGAGGGCAGGGCGGTCGGCTACACCTTC
CDR3aa: CASSYEGRAVGYTF

v_gene: TRBV12-3/TRBV12-4
abundance: many
d_gene: .
j_gene: TRBJ2-7
CDR3nt: .
CDR3aa: CASSFGSGGREQYF

v_gene: TRBV6-2/TRBV6-3
abundance: .
d_gene: TRBD2
j_gene: TRBJ2-5
CDR3nt: TGTGCCAGCACCCAACTAGCGGAGACCAAGAGGGCCCAGTACTTC
CDR3aa: CASTQLAETKRAQYF

v_gene: TRBV20-1
abundance: .
d_gene: .
j_gene: TRBJ2-3
CDR3nt: TGCAGTGCCGGACGGCAGGGTAGGGCAGCAGATACGCAGTATTTT
CDR3aa: CSAGRQGRAADTQYF

v_gene: TRBV19
abundance: .
d_gene: .
j_gene: TRBJ2-5
CDR3nt: TGTGCCGGTAGTATCGGACCCCCGGCGGGGACCCAGTACTTC
CDR3aa: CAGSIGPPAGTQYF

v_gene: TRBV9
abundance: few
d_gene: TRBD1
j_gene: TRBJ1-2
CDR3nt: TGTGCCAGCAGCGGCCTGACAGGGGGCATCTATGGCTACACCTTC
CDR3aa: CASSGLTGGIYGYTF

v_gene: TRBV14
abundance: .
d_gene: TRBD1
j_gene: TRBJ1-2
CDR3nt: TGTGCCAGCAGCCGTACTACAGGGGTAGTTAGGAACTATGGCTACACCTTC
CDR3aa: CASSRTTGVVRNYGYTF

v_gene: TRBV9
abundance: few
d_gene: .
j_gene: TRBJ2-3
CDR3nt: TGTGCCAGCAGCGCGGAGGGCAACACAGATACGCAGTATTTT
CDR3aa: CASSAEGNTDTQYF

v_gene: TRBV11-2
abundance: once
d_gene: TRBD1
j_gene: TRBJ2-7
CDR3nt: TGTGCCAGCAGCTCCGTCCCAGGGGGTTACCACAACGAGCAGTACTTC
CDR3aa: CASSSVPGGYHNEQYF

v_gene: TRBV7-9
abundance: few
d_gene: .
j_gene: TRBJ2-7
CDR3nt: TGTGCCAGCAGCGCCCAGGGAAGGCCCTACGAGCAGTACTTC
CDR3aa: CASSAQGRPYEQYF

v_gene: TRBV7-2
abundance: .
d_gene: .
j_gene: TRBJ1-5
CDR3nt: TGTGCCAGCAGCTTGGACGTTAGCAATCAGCCCCAGCATTTT
CDR3aa: CASSLDVSNQPQHF

v_gene: TRBV2
abundance: .
d_gene: .
j_gene: TRBJ1-4
CDR3nt: TGTGCCAGCAGTCAAGGACAGATTAATGAAAAACTGTTTTTT
CDR3aa: CASSQGQINEKLFF

v_gene: TRBV7-9
abundance: many
d_gene: .
j_gene: TRBJ2-1
CDR3nt: TGTGCCAGCAGCGCGGACAGCTACTCCTACAATGAGCAGTTCTTC
CDR3aa: CASSADSYSYNEQFF

v_gene: TRBV20-1
abundance: few
d_gene: TRBD1
j_gene: TRBJ1-2
CDR3nt: TGCAGTGCTTCCCGACAGGGGGCGGCTAACTATGGCTACACCTTC
CDR3aa: CSASRQGAANYGYTF

v_gene: TRBV20-1
abundance: .
d_gene: .
j_gene: TRBJ2-7
CDR3nt: TGCAGTGCTAGTCGGGGCTCCCACGAACAGTACTTC
CDR3aa: CSASRGSHEQYF

v_gene: TRBV10-3
abundance: .
d_gene: .
j_gene: TRBJ1-1
CDR3nt: TGTGCCATCAGTGAGTCATCATCAGGGGTAGGCACTGAAGCTTTCTTT
CDR3aa: CAISESSSGVGTEAFF

v_gene: TRBV7-2
abundance: many
d_gene: .
j_gene: TRBJ2-7
CDR3nt: TGTGCCAGCAGCTTAGATTCTTGGTTTTACAGGGACGAGCAGTACTTC
CDR3aa: CASSLDSWFYRDEQYF

v_gene: TRBV12-5
abundance: .
d_gene: .
j_gene: TRBJ2-7
CDR3nt: TGTGCTAGTGGTTTAAACAGTTCTACCTACGAGCAGTACTTC
CDR3aa: CASGLNSSTYEQYF

v_gene: TRBV5-1
abundance: many
d_gene: .
j_gene: TRBJ2-7
CDR3nt: TGCGCCAGCCGAGGACAGTTCTACGAGCAGTACTTC
CDR3aa: CASRGQFYEQYF

v_gene: TRBV9
abundance: once
d_gene: .
j_gene: TRBJ1-2
CDR3nt: TGTGCCAGCGGCGTAGGGCAGGGCCCACGCGGCTATGGCTACACCTTC
CDR3aa: CASGVGQGPRGYGYTF

v_gene: TRBV6-2/TRBV6-3
abundance: .
d_gene: .
j_gene: TRBJ1-2
CDR3nt: TGTGCCAGCAGCCGGGACTCAAGCTGCTATGGCTACACCTTC
CDR3aa: CASSRDSSCYGYTF

v_gene: TRBV9
abundance: .
d_gene: TRBD1
j_gene: TRBJ1-2
CDR3nt: TGTGCCAGCAGCGTCGGGACAGGCCTAAACTATGGCTACACCTTC
CDR3aa: CASSVGTGLNYGYTF

v_gene: TRBV4-3
abundance: many
d_gene: .
j_gene: TRBJ2-7
CDR3nt: TGCGCCAGCAGCCAAGTCCCGGGGGCTAAGTACGAGCAGTACTTC
CDR3aa: CASSQVPGAKYEQYF

v_gene: TRBV20-1
abundance: .
d_gene: .
j_gene: TRBJ2-2
CDR3nt: TGCAGTGCTAGAGTGGAGTGGGCCTCGAACACCGGGGAGCTGTTTTTT
CDR3aa: CSARVEWASNTGELFF

v_gene: TRBV7-2
abundance: .
d_gene: .
j_gene: TRBJ2-3
CDR3nt: TGTGCCAGCAGACATCCCGGCCAACAGGGAACGGTAGATACGCAGTATTTT
CDR3aa: CASRHPGQQGTVDTQYF

v_gene: TRBV30
abundance: .
d_gene: .
j_gene: TRBJ2-1
CDR3nt: TGTGCCTGGGCCGGGACGAATGAGCAGTTCTTC
CDR3aa: CAWAGTNEQFF